The 24 T cell receptor beta chains below come from one sample, sequenced in a study of cytomegalovirus exposure and HLA in healthy donors. Use of 60 Vbeta and 13 Jbeta primers characterized the PCR. The protocol was immunoSEQ multiplex PCR, while the TCRdb copy is restricted to in-frame clones and leaves out a portion. The table records 250,000 to 350,000 clones, more than 80% of them present only once. The material sequenced was PBMCs. Receptors originate from a middle-aged man in good health and CMV-seropositive.

This chain joins TRBV5-4 and TRBJ1-1; weak D call: TRBD1 (5 bases). Trimming took off 4 bases at V and 3 bases at J, with 16 bases between the two ends. This CDR3 spans 15 amino acids. Germline V CDR1 and CDR2: SGHNT, YYREEE (reference sequence). The CDR3 protein is CASSPRGRAYTEAFF. As DNA, the CDR3 is TGTGCCAGCAGCCCGCGGGGCAGGGCTTACACTGAAGCTTTCTTT. Using reference TRBV5-4 and TRBJ1-1 for the parts outside the CDR3, the full variable domain is ETGVTQSPTHLIKTRGQQVTLRCSSQSGHNTVSWYQQALGQGPQFIFQYYREEENGRGNFPPRFSGLQFPNYSSELNVNALELDDSALYLCASSPRGRAYTEAFFGQGTRLTVV.

V gene TRBV5-1 combines with J gene TRBJ2-7; the match to TRBD2 covers 11 bases. The CDR3 contains 14 residues. V gave up 4 bases and J gave up 3 bases; unmatched junction bases: 3. Germline loops: CDR1 SGHRS, CDR2 YFSETQ. Here the CDR3 DNA reads TGCGCCAGCAGCATAGGGACTAGCGGCTACGAGCAGTACTTC. This encodes CASSIGTSGYEQYF.

The chain uses TRBV29-1 and TRBJ2-5, with 8 bases aligning to TRBD1. This CDR3 is 15 amino acids long. In germline, CDR1 is SQVTM, CDR2 ANQGSEA. Losses at the gene ends were 2 bases for V and 5 bases for J; bases not matched to a gene: 10. The CDR3 spells CSVEWGAGGAETQYF. CDR3 sequence (DNA): TGCAGCGTTGAATGGGGGGCAGGGGGCGCGGAGACCCAGTACTTC.

The chain links TRBV23-1 to TRBJ1-4; tentative D call: TRBD1 (5 bases). TRBV23-1 is assigned to the ORF class and has an uncertain function. V was clipped by 6 bases and J by 10 bases, with 27 bases between them. The length of the CDR3 is 17 residues. CDR3 sequence reads: CASSPGRGIIMIGKLFF. Written as DNA, the CDR3 is TGCGCCAGCAGCCCCGGGCGGGGGATTATAATGATTGGAAAACTGTTTTTT.

The chain combines TRBV5-4 with TRBJ2-2, with 7 nucleotides matching TRBD1. Per the germline V gene, CDR1 is SGHNT and CDR2 is YYREEE (reference sequence). Germline trimming cut 6 bases from V and 5 bases from J; bases unmatched to any gene: 13. The CDR3 spans 16 residues. DNA for the CDR3: TGTGCCAGCACCGCACAGGGACAGTCCTTGACCGGGGAGCTGTTTTTT. It translates to CASTAQGQSLTGELFF. Filled out from reference TRBV5-4 and TRBJ2-2, the complete variable domain reads ETGVTQSPTHLIKTRGQQVTLRCSSQSGHNTVSWYQQALGQGPQFIFQYYREEENGRGNFPPRFSGLQFPNYSSELNVNALELDDSALYLCASTAQGQSLTGELFFGEGSRLTVL.

The chain recombines TRBV6-1 with TRBJ2-5, with a possible D match to TRBD1 (6 bases). Germline CDR1 is MNHNS and CDR2 is SASEGT. Trimming took 2 bases from V and 5 from J, leaving 12 bases between them. This CDR3 is built from 14 residues. This chain's CDR3 is CASSEQGRGETQYF. The CDR3 DNA sequence: TGTGCCAGCAGTGAACAGGGGCGCGGGGAGACCCAGTACTTC.

CDR3 amino acids: CASSPGQDYEQYF. In DNA, the CDR3 is TGTGCCAGCAGCCCCGGACAAGACTACGAGCAGTACTTC. The V and J genes are TRBV9 and TRBJ2-7, with D possibly matching TRBD1 (5 bases). The CDR3 runs to 13 residues. Germline loops: CDR1 SGDLS, CDR2 YYNGEE. Trimming shortened V by 4 bases and J by 3 bases, and 11 bases separated the two germline ends.

The J gene is TRBJ2-7, the V gene TRBV4-2, with 8 bases aligning to TRBD2. Trimming cost V 4 bases and J 3 bases; bases outside gene matches: 17. The germline CDR1 and CDR2 sequences are LGHNA and YNFKEQ. The CDR3 extends over 18 amino acids. DNA of the CDR3: TGTGCCAGCAGCCCAATTCGGGGGGGTAAGGGAACGGGCTACGAGCAGTACTTC. This translates into CASSPIRGGKGTGYEQYF.

The CDR3: CASSLEQGGNEKLFF. CDR3 DNA sequence: TGCGCCAGCAGCCTAGAACAGGGGGGCAATGAAAAACTGTTTTTT. The rearrangement joins TRBV5-1 to TRBJ1-4; 8 bases fit TRBD1. With V trimmed by 4 bases and J by 5 bases, 7 bases remained unmatched. Per the germline V gene, CDR1 is SGHRS and CDR2 is YFSETQ. CDR3 length: 15 residues.

V gene TRBV30 combines with J gene TRBJ2-1; 12 nucleotides align to TRBD2. V dropped 0 bases and J dropped 7; count of bases not matched to a gene: 7. This CDR3 has 16 amino acids. Germline V gives CDR1 GTSNPN, CDR2 SVGIG (reference sequence). CDR3 in DNA: TGTGCCTGGAGTGTACGGGCTAGCGGGAGGGGGAATGAGCAGTTCTTC. Translation gives CAWSVRASGRGNEQFF.

The chain recombines TRBV2 with TRBJ2-3; 14 bases fit TRBD2. There are 18 residues in the CDR3. After removal of 6 bases from V and 0 bases from J, the junction contained 8 bases not matched to a gene. Germline V gene data show CDR1 as SNHLY and CDR2 as FYNNEI. The CDR3 region is CASRGTTSGRASTDTQYF. The CDR3 bases are TGTGCCAGCAGAGGGACGACTAGCGGGAGGGCCAGCACAGATACGCAGTATTTT.

The chain couples TRBV27 to TRBJ2-7; weak D call: TRBD1 (5 bases). Trimming stripped 3 bases from V and 0 bases from J, with 15 bases between. This CDR3 comprises 16 residues. Germline V gene lookup returns CDR1 MNHEY and CDR2 SMNVEV (reference sequence). CDR3 in DNA: TGTGCCAGCAGTTTCCGCAGGGCCGCTTACTCCTACGAGCAGTACTTC. Amino acid sequence: CASSFRRAAYSYEQYF.

The rearrangement links TRBV11-3 to TRBJ2-1; 9 bases fit TRBD2. Losses at the gene ends were 6 bases for V and 8 bases for J; bases not matched to a gene: 11. This CDR3 comprises 15 residues. Germline V gives CDR1 SGHNT, CDR2 YENEEA. This chain's CDR3 is CASSRGGSGRYEQFF. The CDR3 DNA reads TGTGCCAGCAGTCGCGGGGGTAGCGGGAGATATGAGCAGTTCTTC.

J is TRBJ2-5 and V is TRBV18, with D maybe TRBD1 (7 bases). Germline loops: CDR1 KGHSH, CDR2 LQKENI. This CDR3 comprises 14 residues. The V and J ends lost 6 bases and 2 bases respectively, with 13 bases between them. The CDR3 loop is CASSPRGAQETQYF. CDR3 in DNA: TGTGCCAGCTCCCCCAGGGGGGCGCAAGAGACCCAGTACTTC.

The rearrangement joins TRBV29-1 to TRBJ1-2; D ambiguous. V was pared by 0 bases and J by 3 bases, with 11 bases between. The CDR3 runs 14 residues. Germline V gives CDR1 SQVTM, CDR2 ANQGSEA. CDR3 residues: CSVEDTFEYYGYTF. The CDR3 coding sequence is TGCAGCGTTGAAGACACCTTCGAGTACTATGGCTACACCTTC.

This clone has a single count. The chain has TRBV5-6 and TRBJ1-2; no clear D. With 1 base removed from V and 4 bases from J, the gap between germline ends came to 8 bases. The CDR3 sequence is 13 residues long. Looked up from germline, CDR1 is SGHDT and CDR2 is YYEEEE. The CDR3 loop reads CASSLWPTYGYTF. DNA of the CDR3: TGTGCCAGCAGCTTGTGGCCCACCTATGGCTACACCTTC.

As concerns this clone: A junction boundary mismatches the germline segment, possibly from a read error. The chain couples TRBV7-9 to TRBJ1-5; the D gene is possibly TRBD1 (6 bases). CDR3 length equals 15 residues. Germline CDR1 SEHNR, CDR2 FQNEAQ (reference sequence). The CDR3 region is CSSSLGARGNQPQHF. CDR3 DNA sequence: TGTTCCAGCAGCTTGGGGGCGCGGGGCAATCAGCCCCAGCATTTT.

For the CDR3, the DNA is TGTGCCAGCAGGCGGGGTGTATCAAACAATGAGCAGTTCTTC. The encoded protein is CASRRGVSNNEQFF. This sequence joins TRBV27 and TRBJ2-1, with D possibly matching TRBD2 (6 bases). The germline V gene has CDR1 MNHEY and CDR2 SMNVEV (reference sequence). Trimming shortened V by 6 bases and J by 5 bases, and 14 bases separated the two germline ends. This CDR3 comprises 14 residues.

The chain joins TRBV4-1 to TRBJ2-7, with 15 bases fitting TRBD2. From germline, CDR1 is MGHRA and CDR2 YSYEKL. Trimming at V came to 4 bases and at J to 3 bases, leaving 4 bases not matched to a gene. The CDR3 contains 16 residues. The CDR3 DNA reads as TGCGCCAGCAGCCCTGGACTAGCGGGAGGGATCTACGAGCAGTACTTC. As protein: CASSPGLAGGIYEQYF.

This clone has a single count. V is TRBV7-6 and J is TRBJ2-3; possibly TRBD1 for D (6 bases). V was pared by 4 bases and J by 0 bases, with 11 bases between. The CDR3 is 15 amino acids. Germline V lookup: CDR1 SGHVS, CDR2 FNYEAQ. The CDR3 is CASSYGTSSTDTQYF. The CDR3 DNA reads TGTGCCAGCAGCTACGGGACATCTAGCACAGATACGCAGTATTTT.

This chain uses TRBV30 with TRBJ2-3, with D possibly matching TRBD2 (5 bases). V gave up 3 bases and J gave up 0 bases, with 7 bases separating them. Germline loops: CDR1 GTSNPN, CDR2 SVGIG (reference sequence). The CDR3 totals 13 residues. The CDR3 coding sequence is TGTGCCTGGAGCAGGACTAGCACAGATACGCAGTATTTT. Translated, it gives CAWSRTSTDTQYF.

This chain connects TRBV5-1 to TRBJ1-2, with D hard to call. The CDR3 has 15 residues. V shed 0 bases and J shed 2 bases, with 11 bases lying between them. Germline V CDR1 and CDR2: SGHRS, YFSETQ. The CDR3, as DNA: TGCGCCAGCAGCTTGGGAGAGGCGCGGAACTATGGCTACACCTTC. Residues: CASSLGEARNYGYTF.

This chain joins TRBV5-4 and TRBJ2-1; TRBD2 is a possible D gene (6 bases). The CDR3 is made up of 16 amino acids. Deletions cut 0 bases from V and 7 bases from J, with 17 bases between. Germline assignment: CDR1 SGHNT and CDR2 YYREEE (reference sequence). In DNA, the CDR3 is TGTGCCAGCAGCTTGGCGATTTCCGGGACTGCTAATGAGCAGTTCTTC. Its translation: CASSLAISGTANEQFF.

The chain has TRBV28 and TRBJ1-1, with D possibly matching TRBD1 (5 bases). The CDR3 is 13 amino acids. Germline CDR1 is MDHEN and CDR2 is SYDVKM. Trimming removed 6 bases from V and 7 bases from J, with 15 bases in between. CDR3 amino acids: CASSSGGGDEAFF. The CDR3 nucleotides are TGTGCCAGCAGCTCCGGCGGGGGGGATGAAGCTTTCTTT.